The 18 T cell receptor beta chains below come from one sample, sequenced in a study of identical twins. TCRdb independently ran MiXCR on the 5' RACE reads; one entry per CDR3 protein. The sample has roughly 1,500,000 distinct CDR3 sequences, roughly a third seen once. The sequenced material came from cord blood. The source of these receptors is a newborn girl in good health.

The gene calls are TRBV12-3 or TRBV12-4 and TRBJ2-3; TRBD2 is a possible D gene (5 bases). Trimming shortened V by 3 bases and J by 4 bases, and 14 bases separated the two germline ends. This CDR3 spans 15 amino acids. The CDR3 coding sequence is TGTGCCAGCAGTTTGACTGATTTTAGCGCAGATACGCAGTATTTT. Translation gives CASSLTDFSADTQYF.

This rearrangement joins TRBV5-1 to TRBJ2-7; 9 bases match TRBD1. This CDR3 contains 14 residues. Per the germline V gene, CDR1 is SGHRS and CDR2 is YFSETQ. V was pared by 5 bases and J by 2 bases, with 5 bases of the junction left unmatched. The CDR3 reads CASRGTGNPYEQYF. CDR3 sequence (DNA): TGCGCCAGCAGGGGGACAGGGAACCCCTACGAGCAGTACTTC.

The CDR3 region is CSAHVYRHMNTEAFF. The CDR3 bases are TGCAGTGCTCATGTGTACCGACACATGAACACTGAAGCTTTCTTT. The V and J genes are TRBV20-1 and TRBJ1-1; no clear D gene. The CDR3 length is 15 residues. CDR1 and CDR2 from the germline V gene are DFQATT and SNEGSKA (reference sequence). V was trimmed by 5 bases and J by 0 bases, leaving 16 bases between them.

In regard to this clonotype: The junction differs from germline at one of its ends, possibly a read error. Here the CDR3 DNA reads TGTGCCAGCAGTTTAGGGACAGGCGGAAATTCACCCCCCCACTTT. Its translation: CASSLGTGGNSPPHF. This rearrangement joins TRBV27 to TRBJ1-6; 8 bases line up with TRBD1. CDR3 length equals 15 residues. Germline CDR1 is MNHEY and CDR2 is SMNVEV (reference sequence).

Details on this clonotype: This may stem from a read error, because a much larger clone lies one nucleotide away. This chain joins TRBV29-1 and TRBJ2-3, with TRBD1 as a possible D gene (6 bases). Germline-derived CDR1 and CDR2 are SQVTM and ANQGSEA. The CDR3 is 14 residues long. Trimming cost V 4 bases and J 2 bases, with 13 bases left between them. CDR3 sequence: CSVAYRAPTDTQYF. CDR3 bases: TGCAGCGTTGCCTACAGGGCCCCCACAGATACGCAGTATTTT.

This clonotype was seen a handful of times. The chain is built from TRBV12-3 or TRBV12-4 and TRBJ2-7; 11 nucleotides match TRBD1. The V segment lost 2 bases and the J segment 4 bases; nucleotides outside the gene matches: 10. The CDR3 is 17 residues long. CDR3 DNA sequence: TGTGCCAGCAGTTTAAGTACGACCCGGGACAGGGGGTACGAGCAGTACTTC. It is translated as CASSLSTTRDRGYEQYF.

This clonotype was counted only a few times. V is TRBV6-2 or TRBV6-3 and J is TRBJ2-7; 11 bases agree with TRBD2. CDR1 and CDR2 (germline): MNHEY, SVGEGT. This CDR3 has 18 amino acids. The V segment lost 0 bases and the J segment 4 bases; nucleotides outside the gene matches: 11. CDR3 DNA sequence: TGTGCCAGCAGTTACTCGAAGGCGCCGGGACTAGCGGTGTACGAGCAGTACTTC. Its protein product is CASSYSKAPGLAVYEQYF.

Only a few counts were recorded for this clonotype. This chain's CDR3 is CATSRDLTDHYGYTF. DNA for the CDR3: TGTGCCACCAGCAGAGACCTTACAGATCACTATGGCTACACCTTC. V is TRBV15 and J is TRBJ1-2; D is unclear. Trimming removed 0 bases at V and 3 bases at J, with 11 bases between. The CDR3 spans 15 residues. CDR1 LNHNV and CDR2 YYDKDF come from the germline V gene (reference sequence).

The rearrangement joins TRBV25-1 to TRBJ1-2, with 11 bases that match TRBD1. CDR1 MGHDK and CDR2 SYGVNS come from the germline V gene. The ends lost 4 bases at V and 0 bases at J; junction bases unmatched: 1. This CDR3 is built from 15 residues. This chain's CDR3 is CASSGTGGANYGYTF. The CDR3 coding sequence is TGTGCCAGCAGTGGGACAGGGGGCGCTAACTATGGCTACACCTTC.

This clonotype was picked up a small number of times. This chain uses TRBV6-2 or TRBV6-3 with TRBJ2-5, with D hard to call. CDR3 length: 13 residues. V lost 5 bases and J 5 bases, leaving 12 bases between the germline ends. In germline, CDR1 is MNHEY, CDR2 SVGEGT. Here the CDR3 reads CASSRAHRETQYF. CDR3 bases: TGTGCCAGCAGTCGCGCCCATCGGGAGACCCAGTACTTC.

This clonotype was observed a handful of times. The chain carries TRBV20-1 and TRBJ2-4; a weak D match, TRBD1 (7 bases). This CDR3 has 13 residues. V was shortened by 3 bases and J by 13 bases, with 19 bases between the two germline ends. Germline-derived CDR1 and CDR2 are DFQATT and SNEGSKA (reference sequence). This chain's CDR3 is CSARGPGGYEQYF. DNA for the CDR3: TGCAGTGCTAGGGGGCCAGGGGGGTATGAGCAGTACTTC.

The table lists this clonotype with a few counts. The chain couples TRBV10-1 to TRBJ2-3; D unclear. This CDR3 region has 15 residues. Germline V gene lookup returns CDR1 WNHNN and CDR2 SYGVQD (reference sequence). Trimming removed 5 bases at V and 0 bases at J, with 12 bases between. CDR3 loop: CASSRGRSSTDTQYF. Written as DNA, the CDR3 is TGCGCCAGCAGTCGAGGACGGTCTAGCACAGATACGCAGTATTTT.

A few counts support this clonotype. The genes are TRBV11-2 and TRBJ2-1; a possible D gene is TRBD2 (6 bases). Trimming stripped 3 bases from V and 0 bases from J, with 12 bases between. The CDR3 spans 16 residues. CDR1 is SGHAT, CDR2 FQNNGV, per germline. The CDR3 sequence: CASSLFAGSSYNEQFF. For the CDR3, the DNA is TGTGCCAGCAGCTTGTTCGCGGGGAGCTCCTACAATGAGCAGTTCTTC.

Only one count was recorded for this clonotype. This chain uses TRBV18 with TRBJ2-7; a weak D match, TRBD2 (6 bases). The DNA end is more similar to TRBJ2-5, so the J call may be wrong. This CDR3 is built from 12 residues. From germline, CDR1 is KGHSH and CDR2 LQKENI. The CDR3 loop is CASSPMGGTQYF. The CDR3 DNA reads TGTGCCAGCTCACCGATGGGAGGGACCCAGTACTTC.

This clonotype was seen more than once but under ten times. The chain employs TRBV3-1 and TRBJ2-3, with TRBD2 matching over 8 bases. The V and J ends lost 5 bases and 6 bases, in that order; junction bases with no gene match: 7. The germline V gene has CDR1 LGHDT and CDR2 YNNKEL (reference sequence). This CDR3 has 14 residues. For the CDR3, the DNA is TGTGCCAGCAGCTCCGGGACTAGATGGGATACGCAGTATTTT. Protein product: CASSSGTRWDTQYF.

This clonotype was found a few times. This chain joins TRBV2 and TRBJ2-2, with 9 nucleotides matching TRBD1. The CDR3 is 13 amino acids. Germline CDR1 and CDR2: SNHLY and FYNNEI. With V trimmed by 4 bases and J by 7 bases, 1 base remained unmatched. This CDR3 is CASSVTGGGELFF. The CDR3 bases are TGTGCCAGCAGTGTGACAGGGGGCGGGGAGCTGTTTTTT.

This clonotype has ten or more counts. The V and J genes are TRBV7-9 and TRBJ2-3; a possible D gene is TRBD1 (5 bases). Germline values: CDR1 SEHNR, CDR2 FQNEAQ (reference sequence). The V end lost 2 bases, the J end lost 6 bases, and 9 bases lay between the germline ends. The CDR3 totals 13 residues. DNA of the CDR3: TGTGCCAGCAGCTTATGGGCAGGGGATACGCAGTATTTT. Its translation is CASSLWAGDTQYF.

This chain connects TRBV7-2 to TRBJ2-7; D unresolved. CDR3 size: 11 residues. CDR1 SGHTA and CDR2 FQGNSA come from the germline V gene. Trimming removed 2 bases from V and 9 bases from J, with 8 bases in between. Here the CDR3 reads CASSLSIRQYF. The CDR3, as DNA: TGTGCCAGCAGCTTATCAATAAGGCAGTACTTC.